The source of this TCR beta chain is a study of Ad26.COV2.S vaccination and SARS-CoV-2 variants. Study at large: Sample donor was a member of the COV1001 Ad26.COV2.S trial arm. Study-level results: People who got the vaccine or the placebo had similar non-spike TCR breadth.

The CDR3 spans 16 residues. The germline V gene has CDR1 SGHAT and CDR2 FQNNGV. The V gene end was trimmed by 3 bases and the J gene end by 3 bases; junction bases not matched to a gene: 10. Treatment meaning: 15 to 20 received Ad26.COV2.S at low or high dose, single or two shots; roughly five received placebo; per-sample allocation not given. Following the first vaccine or placebo injection, samples were taken on day 63. It was Wuhan-strain SARS-CoV-2 spike that the Ad26 vaccine vector expressed. Details on this clone: Its antigen remains unidentified.

Here immunoSEQ multiplex PCR was the method, and the copy in TCRdb shows in-frame clones only, minus some. The sample has about 400,000 clones, about 91% seen once. The sequence derives from a person between 18 and 60 years old who received the Ad26.COV2.S COVID-19 vaccine or a placebo. The V call is TRBV11-2, the J call TRBJ2-7; 8 nucleotides align to TRBD1. The sequenced sample was peripheral blood, obtained in a trial of Ad26.COV2.S vaccine versus placebo. CDR3 sequence reads: CASSFLTGTGRYEQYF. The CDR3 nucleotides are TGTGCCAGCAGCTTTTTAACCGGGACAGGACGCTACGAGCAGTACTTC.